The TCR beta chain under discussion was sequenced for a study of a mutant IDH1 vaccine in newly diagnosed glioma. Study-wide context: Before enrollment, the patients had been treated with radiotherapy alone, temozolomide alone, or both together. Most of them had received both.

The V gene lost 2 bases and the J gene lost 4 bases, with 6 bases spanning the gap. The CDR3 is 13 amino acids. Germline assignment: CDR1 SEHNR and CDR2 FQNEAQ (reference sequence). Time point: baseline, week 1 (first vaccination visit). Described treatment: pre-vaccination baseline after standard-of-care therapy. The data were produced by immunoSEQ multiplex PCR, yet TCRdb's version contains in-frame clones alone and is incomplete. The repertoire holds over 75,000 clones, with 70% to 90% as singletons. The input for sequencing was PBMCs, taken from a glioma patient treated with radiotherapy, temozolomide or both. The source is a woman between 50 and 59 years old with glioma. The rearrangement uses TRBV7-9 and TRBJ2-1, with D possibly TRBD2 on 6 matching bases. The CDR3 here is CASSLLAYNEQFF. Here the CDR3 DNA reads TGTGCCAGCAGCTTACTAGCGTACAATGAGCAGTTCTTC. Supplemented by reference TRBV7-9 and TRBJ2-1, the full variable domain reads DTGVSQNPRHKITKRGQNVTFRCDPISEHNRLYWYRQTLGQGPEFLTYFQNEAQLEKSRLLSDRFSAERPKGSFSTLEIQRTEQGDSAMYLCASSLLAYNEQFFGPGTRLTVL.